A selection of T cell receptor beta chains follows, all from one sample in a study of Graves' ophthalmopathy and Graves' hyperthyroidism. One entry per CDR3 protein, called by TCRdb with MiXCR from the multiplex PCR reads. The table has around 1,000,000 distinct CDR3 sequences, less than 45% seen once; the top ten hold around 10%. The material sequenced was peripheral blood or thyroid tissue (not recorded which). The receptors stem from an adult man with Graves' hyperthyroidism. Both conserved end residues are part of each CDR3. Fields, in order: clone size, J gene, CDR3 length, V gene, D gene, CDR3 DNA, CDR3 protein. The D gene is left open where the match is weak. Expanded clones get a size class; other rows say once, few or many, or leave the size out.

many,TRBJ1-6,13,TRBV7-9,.,TGTGCCAGCAGCAGGGGTTTCGCTTCACCCCTCCACTTT,CASSRGFASPLHF
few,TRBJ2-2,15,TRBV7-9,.,TGTGCCAGCAGGGCCTATACGTCCGCCGCCGGGGAGCTGTTTTTT,CASRAYTSAAGELFF
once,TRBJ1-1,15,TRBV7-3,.,TGTGCCAGCAGTCAGACCGGCGCTGGACAAGCTGAAGCTTTCTTT,CASSQTGAGQAEAFF
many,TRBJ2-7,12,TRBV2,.,TGTGCCAGCGCACGGGCCTCCTACGAGCAGTACTTC,CASARASYEQYF
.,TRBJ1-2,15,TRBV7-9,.,TGTGCCAGCAGCGACCTCGACAGCAACCCCGATGGCTACACCTTC,CASSDLDSNPDGYTF
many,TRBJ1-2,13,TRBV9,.,TGTGCCAGCAGCGTAGGGCAGGGCGATGGCTACACCTTC,CASSVGQGDGYTF
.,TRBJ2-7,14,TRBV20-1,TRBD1,TGCAGTGCTATCCCCAGGGGGCGAGGCTACGAGCAGTACTTC,CSAIPRGRGYEQYF
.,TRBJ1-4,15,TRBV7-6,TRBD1,TGTGCCAGCAGCACCGGGACAGGGAATAATGAAAAACTGTTTTTT,CASSTGTGNNEKLFF
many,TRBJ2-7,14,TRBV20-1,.,TGCAGTGCTAGAGATACTATTGGGCACTACGAGCAGTACTTC,CSARDTIGHYEQYF
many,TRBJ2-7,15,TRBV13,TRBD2,TGTGCCAGCAGCCGGGGACTAGCGGGGCTCTACGAGCAGTACTTC,CASSRGLAGLYEQYF
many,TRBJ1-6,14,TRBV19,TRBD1,TGTGCCAGTAGTCCCGACAGGGTGAATTCACCCCTCCACTTT,CASSPDRVNSPLHF
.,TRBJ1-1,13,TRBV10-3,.,TGTGCCATCAGTGTGGGGACCCCCACTGAAGCTTTCTTT,CAISVGTPTEAFF
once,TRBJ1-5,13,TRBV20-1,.,TGCAGTGCGACTACTTATAGCAATCAGCCCCAGCATTTT,CSATTYSNQPQHF
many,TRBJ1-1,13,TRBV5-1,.,TGCGCCAGCAGCTTGGCGGGGAGGACTGAAGCTTTCTTT,CASSLAGRTEAFF
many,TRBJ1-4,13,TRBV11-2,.,TGTGCCAGCAGCTTAGAAGCTAATGAAAAACTGTTTTTT,CASSLEANEKLFF